This T cell receptor (beta chain) was captured in a study of T cell responses to AZD1222 COVID-19 vaccine (dated by TCRdb to the early 2020s). Regarding the study in general: A total of just over 230 trial participants underwent TCR sequencing, of whom about 200 had received two doses of AZD1222 and approximately 26 had received two doses of the MenACWY control vaccine. Trial participants were enrolled by age into subgroups of 18-55, 56-69 and 70-plus years, and about 150, 27 and 61 TCR-sequenced participants, respectively, were included in these subgroups.

General findings and caveats noted by the study authors: A significant rise in spike-specific TCR breadth and depth was observed after two AZD1222 doses relative to day 0 and relative to MenACWY recipients. Epitopes outside the regions mutated in the B.1.351 and B.1.1.7 variants were reportedly recognized by nearly half of the unique spike-specific TCRs. Participants were mostly white British, with more females than males. The authors suggested clonal diversity may have been underestimated. Only five to seven AZD1222 recipients were SARS-CoV-2 seropositive at baseline, limiting conclusions about previously exposed vaccinees. Because no day 14 peak-response samples were available, repertoires were characterized only after the peak T cell response. The 56-69-year group was small, and its depth increase did not reach significance, likely because of low power. CD4 TCRs associated with the vaccine covered the entire spike protein, and the dominant responses were in regions 160-218 and 743-854.

The CDR3 covers 13 residues, taking in both the cysteine and the phenylalanine. Only the CDR3 region is kept as DNA, spanning 39 bases read in frame from base 1. CDR1 is given as SGHTS and CDR2 as YDEGEE, both from the germline V gene. The V end gives up 8 bases and the J end 5 bases, leaving 2 bases in the junction not matched to a gene. The sample's time point label, in plain terms: about 28 days (+/-7) after the second vaccine dose. Because spike-specific TCR depth and breadth did not differ between the two schedules, AZD1222 recipients who got a second dose at roughly 4 weeks were pooled with those who got a second dose at roughly 12 weeks. Vaccinee samples were obtained from the UK trials COV001 and COV002, which included a single-blind randomized controlled phase 2/3 trial of AZD1222 (ChAdOx1 nCoV-19) in healthy adults. For TCRbeta chain sequencing, PBMC samples from trial participants were taken at day 0 and at day 28 after the second dose.

The CDR3 regions of human TCRbeta chains were analyzed by immunosequencing. Per the original workflow: Repertoire TCRs were checked for matches against a reference library of SARS-CoV-2-specific TCRs that had been generated using the MIRA antigen-specificity platform. Breadth meant the fraction of unique TCRs that were SARS-CoV-2-associated, whereas depth meant the fraction of total T cells that were SARS-CoV-2-associated. Using the MIRA data, every spike-specific TCR was mapped to the spike region that the TCR reacted to and assigned to either a CD4 or a CD8 class. Log10-transformed breadth and depth values were compared by one-way ANOVA with Sidak's multiple comparisons tests. Here the immuneACCESS table is served through TCRdb, limited to in-frame sequences with V and J called. Missing clones are a known gap in these copies; in checked studies unresolved V genes cover under half, and the rest lacks a known reason. That table supplies the V and J calls and clone size; D and trimming were determined from the DNA. The sample includes over 110,000 clones, with around 90% observed a single time. 1.6% of the sample belongs to the ten largest clones.

Turning to this clone: Its antigen is currently not known. No much larger clonotype is one base removed from it; base qualities were not supplied.

Specimen: peripheral blood, collected 28 days after the second AZD1222 dose. The clonotype comes from an adult who received the AZD1222 COVID-19 vaccine. This chain is built from TRBV5-8 and TRBJ2-1; 12 middle bases align to TRBD2. At the DNA level, the sequence is TGTGCCAGAAGGACTAGCGGGAACAATGAGCAGTTCTTC. This codes for CARRTSGNNEQFF.